This is a list of T cell receptor beta chains from one sample in a study of blood T cell repertoires in COVID-19. Profiling relied on immunoSEQ multiplex PCR, and the TCRdb table lists in-frame clones only, not all of them. The sample lists roughly 150,000 clones; 75% to 90% were seen once. Sequencing input: PBMCs or T cells enriched from blood (not recorded which). Receptor source: a woman between 55 and 75 years old who had recovered from COVID-19. CDR3s include the opening cysteine and the closing phenylalanine or tryptophan. The D gene is left open where the match is weak. The listing skips clone size in some rows; elsewhere it reads once, few, many or a size class.

TRBJ2-7 - TRBV19 TRBD1 TGTGCCAGTAGTCGCCAGGGGGTCGACGAGCAGTACTTC CASSRQGVDEQYF
TRBJ2-2 - TRBV19 - TGTGCCAGTAGTTCCTCGACAAACAGGGAGCTGTTTTTT CASSSSTNRELFF
TRBJ1-3 - TRBV6-2/TRBV6-3 TRBD1 TGTGCCAGCAGTTACTTGGGACAGTCTGGAAACACCATATATTTT CASSYLGQSGNTIYF
TRBJ2-5 - TRBV18 - TGTGCCAGCTCACCAGTTATAGAGACCCAGTACTTC CASSPVIETQYF
TRBJ2-3 - TRBV9 TRBD2 TGTGCCAGCAGCGTGCTAGCGGGGGTTAGCACAGATACGCAGTATTTT CASSVLAGVSTDTQYF
TRBJ2-3 - TRBV4-1 - TGCGCCAGCAGCCAAGCAGGGTTTAGCACAGATACGCAGTATTTT CASSQAGFSTDTQYF
TRBJ1-4 once TRBV7-6 TRBD1 TGTGCCAGCAGCTTAGCGGGGACAGGGAATGAAAAACTGTTTTTT CASSLAGTGNEKLFF
TRBJ2-3 - TRBV9 - TGTGCCAGCAGCGTGCTACAGATCGATAGCACAGATACGCAGTATTTT CASSVLQIDSTDTQYF
TRBJ2-1 - TRBV5-1 TRBD2 TGCGCCAGCAGCCCCAGCGGGGGACCCTCCTACAATGAGCAGTTCTTC CASSPSGGPSYNEQFF
TRBJ2-7 few TRBV4-2 TRBD2 TGTGCCAGCAGCCAAGCCGGGACTAGCCTCTCCTACGAGCAGTACTTC CASSQAGTSLSYEQYF
TRBJ2-7 - TRBV5-5 - TGTGCCAGCAGCTTTTATGAGGTAGAGCAGTACTTC CASSFYEVEQYF
TRBJ2-3 - TRBV5-4 TRBD2 TGTGCCAGCAGCGATAAGGCTAGCGGCAGCACAGATACGCAGTATTTT CASSDKASGSTDTQYF
TRBJ2-7 - TRBV6-5 - TGTGCCAGCAGTACCCACCGTACTCTAACCTACGAGCAGTACTTC CASSTHRTLTYEQYF
TRBJ1-2 - TRBV5-1 - TGCGCCAGCAGCTTGGGCGTGCAGGGAGGTTATGGCTACACCTTC CASSLGVQGGYGYTF
TRBJ2-2 - TRBV7-8 TRBD1 TGTGCCAGCCGGGACAGGGGGAACACCGGGGAGCTGTTTTTT CASRDRGNTGELFF
TRBJ1-1 - TRBV3-1/TRBV3-2 TRBD1 TGTGCCAGCAGCCTCGAGGGGGCTAACACTGAAGCTTTCTTT CASSLEGANTEAFF